The clone carrying this T cell receptor (beta chain) was recorded at least ten times. Its antigen remains unidentified. The sample is drawn from a study of T cells in Graves' hyperthyroidism and ophthalmopathy. Notes on the study in general: Among clonotypes expanded in thyroid above 0.001, most were also found in blood. Ophthalmopathy was separated from stable hyperthyroidism by a 13 V-J model.

TCR beta CDR3 regions were amplified from RNA transcripts. HTBI primers were the set used in a first-round RT-PCR of the TCR CDR3. TCRdb ran MiXCR on the multiplex PCR reads and lists one entry per CDR3 protein. The table lists a few hundred thousand distinct CDR3 sequences, 12% to 15% of them singletons. Patients were excluded because of uncontrolled infection, other autoimmune disease, pregnancy or lactation. Drawn at first hyperthyroidism diagnosis, the blood sample preceded any ophthalmopathy symptoms. The V end lost 0 bases, the J end lost 2 bases, and 8 bases lay between the germline ends. CDR3 length equals 16 residues. Germline V CDR1 and CDR2: LGHDT, YNNKEL (reference sequence).

The TCR originated in a woman in her 50s with Graves' hyperthyroidism that later progressed to Graves' ophthalmopathy. The sequenced sample was blood. The chain uses TRBV3-1 and TRBJ1-6; tentatively, D is TRBD1 (6 bases). The CDR3 coding sequence is TGTGCCAGCAGCCAAGATGAGGGGGCCTATAATTCACCCCTCCACTTT. Its translation: CASSQDEGAYNSPLHF. The full variable domain, with the rest looked up from reference TRBV3-1 and TRBJ1-6, is DTAVSQTPKYLVTQMGNDKSIKCEQNLGHDTMYWYKQDSKKFLKIMFSYNNKELIINETVPNRFSPKSPDKAHLNLHINSLELGDSAVYFCASSQDEGAYNSPLHFGNGTRLTVT.